These T cell receptor beta chains were read from a single sample in a study of blood T cell repertoires in COVID-19. The table came from immunoSEQ multiplex PCR; TCRdb's copy has only in-frame clones and leaves some out. The sample lists more than 300,000 clones, 87% seen once, with roughly 6.3% in the top ten. The source material was peripheral blood. These receptors originate from a woman aged 45-59 years with COVID-19, enrolled during active disease. CDR3s include the opening cysteine and the closing phenylalanine or tryptophan. D genes are given only for firm matches. Clone size is shown for a subset of rows, as once, few, many or a class of expanded clone.

j_call,d_call,clone_size,v_call,cdr3_nt,cdr3_aa
TRBJ2-1,TRBD2,-,TRBV24-1,TGTGCCACCAGTGACCGGACGGGAGGGGCCTACAATGAGCAGTTCTTC,CATSDRTGGAYNEQFF
TRBJ2-4,-,-,TRBV5-1,TGCGCCAGCAGCCCTCTAGAGGTCAAAAACATTCAGTACTTC,CASSPLEVKNIQYF
TRBJ1-2,-,-,TRBV11-2,TGTGCCAGCAGGGAACAGGGTTATGGCTACACCTTC,CASREQGYGYTF
TRBJ2-2,-,-,TRBV5-1,TGCGCCAGCAGCTTTAGTGGGAACACCGGGGAGCTGTTTTTT,CASSFSGNTGELFF
TRBJ1-6,-,few,TRBV27,TGTGCCAGCACCCCCCTAGGGGGTGTTCGTTCACCCCTCCACTTT,CASTPLGGVRSPLHF
TRBJ2-1,-,-,TRBV23-1,TGCGCCAGCAGTCAACCCTTTGGTAAGAGGTCTGAGCAGTTCTTC,CASSQPFGKRSEQFF
TRBJ2-7,TRBD2,-,TRBV18,TGTGCCAGCTCACCCGGGGGGGGATCCTACGAGCAGTACTTC,CASSPGGGSYEQYF
TRBJ1-1,TRBD1,-,TRBV9,TGTGCCAGCAGCATGCAGAGGGGGCCAGCTTTCTTT,CASSMQRGPAFF
TRBJ2-6,-,-,TRBV3-1/TRBV3-2,TGTGCCAGCAGCCAAGATCTCAGCGGATGGGGAGGGGCCAACGTCCTGACTTTC,CASSQDLSGWGGANVLTF
TRBJ1-1,-,-,TRBV6-6,TGTGCCAGCAGTTACAGGGGCGTAGCTGAAGCTTTCTTT,CASSYRGVAEAFF
TRBJ2-2,TRBD1,-,TRBV30,TGTGCCTGGAGCCGAGACAGGGCGCTTTGGGGCACCGGGGAGCTGTTTTTT,CAWSRDRALWGTGELFF
TRBJ1-6,-,-,TRBV30,TGTGCCTGGAGTCTAAACAGGGAGAATTCACCCCTCCACTTT,CAWSLNRENSPLHF
TRBJ1-4,-,-,TRBV11-3,TGTGCCAGCAGCTCCGGAGGGTTTCCTAAACTGTTTTTT,CASSSGGFPKLFF
TRBJ1-1,-,-,TRBV19,TGTGCCAGTATCCCAAGCTGGGGGAGGACTGAAGCTTTCTTT,CASIPSWGRTEAFF
TRBJ2-7,-,-,TRBV12-3/TRBV12-4,TGTGCCAGCAGTCAGGCCCGCGAGCAGTACTTC,CASSQAREQYF
TRBJ2-1,-,few,TRBV5-4,TGTGCCAGCAGCTTGGTGACTAGTCAGGGTGAGCAGTTCTTC,CASSLVTSQGEQFF
TRBJ2-5,-,-,TRBV7-9,TGTGCCAGCAGCTTAGTAGGCGGGATGACCCAGTACTTC,CASSLVGGMTQYF
TRBJ1-5,-,-,TRBV18,TGTGCCAGCTCACGGTTGGCCGGGGTCGATCAGCCCCAGCATTTT,CASSRLAGVDQPQHF
TRBJ2-5,-,few,TRBV7-9,TGTGCCAGCAGCTTAGCCGCGCGACAGAGGACCGAAGAGACCCAGTACTTC,CASSLAARQRTEETQYF
TRBJ2-7,TRBD2,-,TRBV10-1,TGCGCCAGCAGTGAAGCGGGGAACGAGCAGTACTTC,CASSEAGNEQYF
TRBJ1-2,TRBD1,-,TRBV11-2,TGTGCCAGCAGCTTATCCCAGGGGACAGTCTATGGCTACACCTTC,CASSLSQGTVYGYTF
TRBJ1-1,-,-,TRBV19,TGTGCCAGTAGTATCGTTACGTCTAGCATGAACACTGAAGCTTTCTTT,CASSIVTSSMNTEAFF